The subject of this entry is one T cell receptor (beta chain). What it binds is unknown. A much larger clone lies a single base off, so this may be a read error. From germline, CDR1 is ENHRY and CDR2 SYGVKD. CDR3 length: 14 residues. These data come from a study of blood T cells in healthy people across ages. Study background: The capture of about one barcoded beta molecule per two T cells was achieved by template switching.

The use of a sample-barcoded 5' primer and a J-beta primer mix characterized a second PCR of about 7 to 12 cycles. Every cDNA molecule carried a tag from a template-switch adaptor bearing 12 random nucleotides. TCRdb independently ran MiXCR on the 5' RACE reads; one entry per CDR3 protein. The repertoire includes around 1,100,000 distinct CDR3 sequences, under 40% of them detected once, and about an eighth sits in the top ten. Every participating donor contributed 8.5 to 10 milliliters of peripheral blood through a draw. Regarding the study as a whole: Both naive CD4+ cell counts and diversity were greater in long-lived donors than in aged donors.

The source of this sequence is a man in his late teens or twenties in good health. J is TRBJ1-2 and V is TRBV10-3, with 7 bases matching TRBD1. Input material: blood. CDR3 region: CAVSEDRKNYGYTF. CDR3 DNA: TGTGCCGTCAGTGAGGACAGGAAGAACTATGGCTACACCTTC.